These 20 T cell receptor beta chains came from one sample sequenced in a study of blood T cell repertoires in COVID-19. Data came from immunoSEQ multiplex PCR; TCRdb stores just in-frame clones and leaves some out. Here the sample spans roughly 200,000 clones, roughly 79% being singletons. The sample taken for sequencing was peripheral blood. Source of these receptors: a woman aged 35 to 49 with COVID-19, enrolled during active disease.

V is TRBV2 and J is TRBJ2-6, with 7 nucleotides matching TRBD1. The CDR3 runs 16 residues. Germline V gene lookup returns CDR1 SNHLY and CDR2 FYNNEI. J gave up 4 bases and V 4 bases, and 7 bases lay outside the gene matches. CDR3 amino acids: CASSADRVRGANVLTF. The CDR3 DNA reads as TGTGCCAGCAGTGCCGACAGGGTGAGAGGGGCCAACGTCCTGACTTTC.

The table lists this clone with a count of one. The chain carries TRBV29-1 and TRBJ2-4; 9 positions agree with TRBD2. The CDR3 totals 15 residues. CDR1 is SQVTM and CDR2 is ANQGSEA in the germline V gene. V dropped 7 bases and J dropped 3; count of bases not matched to a gene: 10. CDR3 bases: TGCAGCGCTCGGGCTAGCGGGATGGTCAAAAACATTCAGTACTTC. Translating gives CSARASGMVKNIQYF.

This clone was seen repeatedly, ten times or more. The rearrangement uses TRBV7-9 and TRBJ2-1, with D possibly being TRBD1 (6 bases). Trimming stripped 5 bases from V and 7 bases from J, with 9 bases between. Per germline, CDR1 SEHNR and CDR2 FQNEAQ (reference sequence). CDR3 length equals 12 residues. DNA of the CDR3: TGTGCCAGCAGCCCCGGGACAAATGAGCAGTTCTTC. It codes for CASSPGTNEQFF.

The genes are TRBV12-5 and TRBJ2-1, with D possibly matching TRBD2 (6 bases). Trimming shortened V by 7 bases and J by 6 bases, and 19 bases separated the two germline ends. The germline CDR1 and CDR2 sequences are LGHNT and FRNRAP. The CDR3 loop spans 15 amino acids. The CDR3 DNA reads TGTGCTAGTGCCGGGACTCTTCTAGCGACCAATGAGCAGTTCTTC. Its translation: CASAGTLLATNEQFF.

This clone occurred once. The gene calls are TRBV6-5 and TRBJ1-1; possible D gene TRBD1, 5 bases. Germline CDR1 reads MNHEY; CDR2 reads SVGAGI. There are 14 residues in the CDR3. V dropped 10 bases and J dropped 6 bases, with 21 bases sitting between them. This CDR3 is CATQGTGVIPEAFF. The DNA of the CDR3 is TGTGCCACCCAAGGGACGGGGGTCATCCCTGAAGCTTTCTTT.

The V gene is TRBV5-6, the J gene TRBJ2-5; 8 bases are shared with TRBD1. The J segment lost 5 bases and the V segment lost 2 bases, leaving 5 bases of the junction unmatched. Germline V gene data show CDR1 as SGHDT and CDR2 as YYEEEE. The CDR3 is made up of 14 amino acids. The CDR3 region has the DNA TGTGCCAGCAGCTTCGGACAGGGTGACGAGACCCAGTACTTC. Protein product: CASSFGQGDETQYF.

This clone was picked up one time. The rearrangement links TRBV15 to TRBJ2-7, with 7 bases identical to TRBD1. CDR1 and CDR2 from the germline V gene are LNHNV and YYDKDF (reference sequence). This CDR3 region has 14 residues. Trimming removed 5 bases from V and 2 bases from J; junction bases left unmatched: 6. The CDR3, as DNA: TGTGCCACCAGCCTCTCGACAGGGCCCTACGAGCAGTACTTC. Encoded protein: CATSLSTGPYEQYF.

The chain couples TRBV7-6 to TRBJ1-1; TRBD1 might be the D (5 bases). The germline V and J ends were trimmed by 5 bases and 6 bases, with 22 bases remaining between them. Germline CDR1 SGHVS, CDR2 FNYEAQ. The CDR3 length is 16 residues. This CDR3 reads CASSPPGVTSGAEAFF. CDR3 sequence (DNA): TGTGCCAGCAGCCCGCCGGGAGTGACCTCGGGGGCTGAAGCTTTCTTT.

V is TRBV18 and J is TRBJ1-5; 7 positions agree with TRBD1. The V gene's germline CDR1 is KGHSH and CDR2 LQKENI. The CDR3 runs 14 residues. V lost 3 bases, J lost 9 bases, and 8 bases stayed unmatched. Here the CDR3 reads CASSPDRDQRPQHF. The CDR3 bases are TGTGCCAGCTCACCCGACAGGGACCAGCGGCCCCAGCATTTT.

CDR3 loop: CASSVGPGQPFEQYF. The CDR3 nucleotides are TGTGCCAGCAGCGTGGGGCCGGGACAGCCTTTCGAGCAGTACTTC. The genes are TRBV9 and TRBJ2-7, with TRBD1 matching over 7 bases. Germline V CDR1 and CDR2: SGDLS, YYNGEE. This CDR3 is built from 15 residues. Trimming cost V 2 bases and J 6 bases; bases outside gene matches: 11.

The genes are TRBV6-5 and TRBJ1-1; D might be TRBD1 (5 bases). CDR1 and CDR2 from the germline V gene are MNHEY and SVGAGI. The length of the CDR3 is 14 residues. Trimming took off 0 bases at V and 8 bases at J, with 13 bases between the two ends. Here the CDR3 DNA reads TGTGCCAGCAGTTACTCTTCGGGCAGGGAAGAAGCTTTCTTT. It codes for CASSYSSGREEAFF.

The rearrangement joins TRBV14 to TRBJ2-1; 10 nucleotides line up with TRBD2. The V gene's germline CDR1 is SGHDN and CDR2 FVKESK. V trimming: 0 bases; J trimming: 10 bases; junction bases outside the gene matches: 9. The CDR3 contains 16 residues. CDR3 nucleotide sequence: TGTGCCAGCAGCCAAGAATTCAGCGGGAGGGCCAGGGAGCAGTTCTTC. It yields the protein CASSQEFSGRAREQFF.

This rearrangement joins TRBV9 to TRBJ2-3, with D unclear. The length of the CDR3 is 12 residues. CDR1 is SGDLS, CDR2 YYNGEE, per germline. V was cut by 0 bases and J by 6 bases, with 5 bases left in between. The CDR3 DNA reads TGTGCCAGCAGCGTAGTTAGCGATACGCAGTATTTT. Amino acid sequence: CASSVVSDTQYF.

The chain has TRBV30 and TRBJ2-6; D possibly corresponds to TRBD1 (7 bases). The germline V gene has CDR1 GTSNPN and CDR2 SVGIG (reference sequence). The CDR3 is made up of 17 amino acids. Trimming took 4 bases from V and 0 from J, leaving 16 bases between them. Here the CDR3 reads CAWNAGQFSSGANVLTF. The DNA of the CDR3 is TGTGCCTGGAATGCGGGACAGTTTAGCTCTGGGGCCAACGTCCTGACTTTC.

The rearrangement uses TRBV28 and TRBJ1-5; D is perhaps TRBD1 (6 bases). V was cut by 6 bases and J by 3 bases, with 15 bases left in between. CDR3 length equals 15 residues. Per the germline V gene, CDR1 is MDHEN and CDR2 is SYDVKM. The CDR3 DNA is TGTGCCAGCAGCCCAGCCGGGACAAACAATCAGCCCCAGCATTTT. It codes for CASSPAGTNNQPQHF.

V gene TRBV5-4 combines with J gene TRBJ1-4; 9 bases line up with TRBD1. Unmatched junction bases numbered 7, after V lost 0 bases and J lost 7 bases. Germline loops: CDR1 SGHNT, CDR2 YYREEE (reference sequence). The CDR3 length is 16 residues. CDR3 nucleotides: TGTGCCAGCAGCTTGGTTGGGGGGACAGGGAGTGAAAAACTGTTTTTT. Translated: CASSLVGGTGSEKLFF.

The CDR3 DNA follows: TGTGCCAGCAGCCAAGATGGGGGAACGGGGGGGCCAAGAGATACGCAGTATTTT. It translates to CASSQDGGTGGPRDTQYF. The V call is TRBV3-1 (or the pseudogene TRBV3-2), the J call TRBJ2-3, with TRBD2 identical over 8 bases. This CDR3 contains 18 residues. Germline trimming cut 0 bases from V and 5 bases from J; bases unmatched to any gene: 13. CDR1 and CDR2 (germline): LGHDT, YNNKEL (reference sequence).

Here the CDR3 reads CASSAIWDSNYGYTF. The DNA of the CDR3 is TGTGCCAGCAGCGCCATATGGGACAGTAACTATGGCTACACCTTC. The gene calls are TRBV2 and TRBJ1-2, with 7 positions matching TRBD1. Germline trimming cut 6 bases from V and 1 base from J; bases unmatched to any gene: 8. The CDR3 consists of 15 residues. Germline V lookup: CDR1 SNHLY, CDR2 FYNNEI.

This sequence joins TRBV6-1 and TRBJ2-1, with 9 bases fitting TRBD1. The CDR3 consists of 18 residues. V shed 2 bases, J shed 2 bases, and the junction held 10 bases outside the gene matches. CDR1 is MNHNS and CDR2 is SASEGT in the germline V gene. The CDR3: CASSELGTGRATYNEQFF. CDR3 sequence (DNA): TGTGCCAGCAGTGAACTAGGGACAGGGAGGGCTACCTACAATGAGCAGTTCTTC.

The chain has TRBV7-8 and TRBJ2-1, with 8 bases matching TRBD2. In germline, CDR1 is SGHVS, CDR2 FQNEAQ. The CDR3 extends over 18 amino acids. J gave up 4 bases and V 2 bases, and 13 bases lay outside the gene matches. The CDR3 loop is CASSLPEGVAGTYNEQFF. The CDR3 DNA is TGTGCCAGCAGCTTACCCGAGGGTGTAGCGGGAACTTACAATGAGCAGTTCTTC.